Listed below are T cell receptor beta chains from one sample, sequenced in a study of T cell responses to AZD1222 COVID-19 vaccine. TCRdb's table, derived via immunoSEQ multiplex PCR, lists solely in-frame clones and lacks some. The sample has some 180,000 clones; approximately 88% are singletons. Sequencing used peripheral blood, obtained 28 days after the second AZD1222 dose. The receptors originated from an adult who received the AZD1222 COVID-19 vaccine. Each CDR3 is given without its conserved first and last residue. Each record gives: V gene, clone size, D gene, J gene, CDR3 protein. The D gene is left open where the match is weak. Size values are once, few and many counts, or a class for expanded clones, and some rows have none.

TRBV4-3,.,.,TRBJ2-1,ASSQVMWDGAYNEQF
TRBV27,.,.,TRBJ1-2,ASSSSRPAGYGYT
TRBV19,.,.,TRBJ1-2,ASSIIGTDYGYT
TRBV6-5,.,.,TRBJ1-1,ASPSPPGTDTEAF
TRBV11-2,.,TRBD2,TRBJ2-1,ASSSSSGGEQF
TRBV7-9,.,TRBD2,TRBJ2-3,ASSLVLAGVTDTQY
TRBV6-5,.,TRBD1,TRBJ1-2,ASSFDRAYNYGYT
TRBV6-5,.,.,TRBJ2-7,ASRAPGIVYEQY
TRBV7-8,.,.,TRBJ2-7,ASSVRLFDEQY
TRBV3-1/TRBV3-2,.,TRBD2,TRBJ2-7,ASSHPSGGFYEQY
TRBV6-5,.,.,TRBJ1-1,ASRDWTTNTEAF
TRBV2,.,.,TRBJ1-5,ASSGRVSNQPQH
TRBV7-9,.,.,TRBJ1-4,ASSFGGLKEKLF
TRBV19,.,TRBD2,TRBJ2-6,ASIKGGPSGANVLT
TRBV14,.,.,TRBJ1-3,ASSQVGGNTIY
TRBV25-1,.,TRBD1,TRBJ1-2,ASSARDRGSYGYT
TRBV9,.,.,TRBJ1-4,ASSVGYEGYIEKLF
TRBV4-3,once,.,TRBJ1-1,ASSLTRHGNTEAF
TRBV19,few,.,TRBJ2-1,ASVGGALINEQF
TRBV5-1,.,.,TRBJ2-1,ASSSGDSYNEQF
TRBV19,.,.,TRBJ1-5,ASSRGVGQPQH
TRBV9,.,.,TRBJ2-2,ASSDVDAGELF
TRBV10-3,.,TRBD1,TRBJ1-3,AIRAGQGLAGNTIY
TRBV5-6,.,.,TRBJ1-5,ASSPGSNQPQH
TRBV12-3/TRBV12-4,.,.,TRBJ1-1,ASSYGGIYEAF
TRBV29-1,.,.,TRBJ1-4,SVEGQGFEKLF
TRBV7-9,.,.,TRBJ1-1,ASSLGGVALGTEAF
TRBV19,.,TRBD1,TRBJ1-2,ASSRDGTGVYGYT
TRBV7-2,.,.,TRBJ1-2,ASSSEQGSFNYGYT
TRBV2,.,.,TRBJ2-6,ASSGGAGGANVLT
TRBV2,.,.,TRBJ1-5,ASSGQTNNQPQH
TRBV10-3,.,TRBD2,TRBJ2-7,AISEEVTSSGEQY
TRBV5-1,.,TRBD1,TRBJ1-3,ASSTRQGTGNTIY
TRBV18,.,.,TRBJ2-5,ASSRMGGQETQY
TRBV25-1,.,TRBD1,TRBJ1-1,ASSVGTGGITEAF
TRBV27,once,TRBD1,TRBJ1-5,ASRKGAGSNQPQH
TRBV6-5,.,.,TRBJ1-2,ASSYLGGLGYT
TRBV6-6,.,.,TRBJ1-5,ASSPRTGSWGYQPQH
TRBV19,.,TRBD1,TRBJ2-7,ASSPGLTGPEQY
TRBV5-8,once,.,TRBJ1-1,ASSARWEGWTEAF
TRBV5-6,.,.,TRBJ1-3,ASTIAGSGNTIY
TRBV2,.,.,TRBJ1-2,ASSEGSYGYT
TRBV7-2,.,.,TRBJ1-6,ASSRDTNSPLH
TRBV5-6,.,.,TRBJ2-5,ASSLEDGWETQY
TRBV3-1/TRBV3-2,.,.,TRBJ2-3,ASSQDRRGYTDTQY
TRBV29-1,.,.,TRBJ1-2,SVEDGVNYGYT
TRBV15,.,.,TRBJ1-2,ATSRAWQGGGYT
TRBV3-1/TRBV3-2,.,.,TRBJ2-2,ASSRWGVDHGELF
TRBV4-2,.,.,TRBJ2-3,ASSQAGAKGDTQY